This is a list of T cell receptor beta chains from one sample in a study of T-cell memory formation after mild COVID-19. A single record per CDR3 protein comes from TCRdb applying MiXCR to the 5' RACE reads. The table includes 450,000 to 650,000 distinct CDR3 sequences, roughly 18% detected once. What was sequenced was PBMCs or a T cell subset sorted from them (not recorded which). The receptor source for this set is an adult woman who had mild COVID-19 (a few samples of this study predate the infection). Cell type and time point are not known. CDR3s include the opening cysteine and the closing phenylalanine or tryptophan. D genes are given only for firm matches. Clone size is not always given. Where it is, it says once, few, many or a class for expanded clones.

TRBV7-2	few	TRBJ1-4	.	CASSVQPTNEKLFF	TGTGCCAGCAGCGTCCAACCAACTAATGAAAAACTGTTTTTT
TRBV6-5	few	TRBJ1-5	.	CASSKESGNQPQHF	TGTGCCAGCTCAAAGGAGAGTGGCAATCAGCCCCAGCATTTT
TRBV9	few	TRBJ1-1	.	CASSEWGDRNTEAFF	TGTGCCAGCAGCGAGTGGGGAGATAGGAACACTGAAGCTTTCTTT
TRBV11-3	.	TRBJ1-1	.	CASSLEWGKNTEAFF	TGTGCCAGCAGCTTAGAATGGGGAAAGAACACTGAAGCTTTCTTT
TRBV5-1	few	TRBJ1-6	TRBD1	CASSSRQGAYNSPLHF	TGCGCCAGCAGCTCAAGACAGGGGGCCTATAATTCACCCCTCCACTTT
TRBV21-1	few	TRBJ2-7	.	CASSTPGDPSYEQYF	TGTGCCAGCAGCACCCCGGGGGACCCCTCCTACGAGCAGTACTTC
TRBV20-1	few	TRBJ2-1	TRBD2	CSARGLAGTAYNEQFF	TGCAGTGCTAGGGGACTAGCGGGAACCGCCTACAATGAGCAGTTCTTC
TRBV20-1	.	TRBJ1-1	.	CSAGPGNTEAFF	TGCAGTGCTGGCCCCGGGAACACTGAAGCTTTCTTT
TRBV3-1	few	TRBJ2-5	TRBD1	CASSPSLGQGAPETQYF	TGTGCCAGCAGCCCCTCACTGGGACAGGGGGCGCCGGAGACCCAGTACTTC
TRBV12-3/TRBV12-4	.	TRBJ2-7	TRBD2	CASSWTSGGSRGQYF	TGTGCCAGCAGTTGGACTAGCGGGGGGTCCCGGGGGCAGTACTTC
TRBV29-1	.	TRBJ2-7	.	CSVRKVDREQYF	TGCAGCGTTAGAAAAGTGGATCGGGAGCAGTACTTC
TRBV5-1	few	TRBJ2-7	.	CASSLDYELRDYEQYF	TGCGCCAGCAGCTTGGATTACGAGCTACGGGACTACGAGCAGTACTTC
TRBV27	few	TRBJ2-7	TRBD1	CASSQQGVYEQYF	TGTGCCAGCAGTCAACAGGGGGTCTACGAGCAGTACTTC
TRBV6-1	.	TRBJ1-5	.	CASKLGPPHSNQPQHF	TGTGCCAGCAAACTCGGACCCCCTCATAGCAATCAGCCCCAGCATTTT
TRBV7-2	many	TRBJ2-5	.	CASSPPGALETQYF	TGTGCCAGCAGCCCCCCCGGGGCGTTAGAGACCCAGTACTTC
TRBV6-2/TRBV6-3	.	TRBJ2-7	TRBD2	CASSQVPRDGLAGGMQYF	TGTGCCAGCAGCCAAGTGCCGAGGGATGGACTAGCGGGAGGAATGCAGTACTTC
TRBV7-8	few	TRBJ2-7	TRBD2	CASSSLAGGRGEQYF	TGTGCCAGCAGCTCCTTAGCGGGAGGTCGGGGAGAGCAGTACTTC
TRBV10-3	.	TRBJ2-1	TRBD1	CAISELGQGNYNEQFF	TGTGCCATCAGTGAACTCGGACAGGGAAATTACAATGAGCAGTTCTTC
TRBV5-1	.	TRBJ1-2	.	CASSLISVGSYGYTF	TGCGCCAGCAGTTTGATAAGTGTGGGGAGCTATGGCTACACCTTC
TRBV2	.	TRBJ2-1	TRBD1	CASSEAWDSGYNEQFF	TGTGCCAGCAGTGAAGCATGGGACAGCGGTTACAATGAGCAGTTCTTC
TRBV7-2	.	TRBJ2-1	TRBD2	CASSLGPLASGRGDEQFF	TGTGCCAGCAGCTTAGGCCCCCTGGCTAGCGGGAGGGGCGATGAGCAGTTCTTC
TRBV9	.	TRBJ2-5	TRBD1	CASSVTPGQKQETQYF	TGTGCCAGCAGCGTTACACCGGGACAGAAGCAAGAGACCCAGTACTTC
TRBV9	.	TRBJ1-6	TRBD1	CASSLGTEASPLHF	TGTGCCAGCAGCCTCGGGACAGAGGCTTCACCCCTCCACTTT
TRBV5-1	.	TRBJ1-1	TRBD1	CASSRTGTNTEAFF	TGCGCCAGCAGCAGGACAGGGACTAACACTGAAGCTTTCTTT
TRBV12-3/TRBV12-4	once	TRBJ2-1	TRBD1	CASSPGTDILNEQFF	TGTGCCAGCAGTCCCGGGACAGACATTCTCAATGAGCAGTTCTTC
TRBV5-1	.	TRBJ1-3	.	CASSGGDGYSGNTIYF	TGCGCCAGCAGCGGCGGGGACGGGTACTCTGGAAACACCATATATTTT
TRBV9	few	TRBJ2-1	.	CASSVGPNNEQFF	TGTGCCAGCAGCGTCGGCCCTAACAATGAGCAGTTCTTC
TRBV18	.	TRBJ2-7	.	CASSPVQGINEQYF	TGTGCCAGCTCACCAGTCCAGGGTATTAACGAGCAGTACTTC
TRBV6-5	few	TRBJ2-1	TRBD1	CASSYPTGQGIVNEQFF	TGTGCCAGCAGTTATCCTACCGGACAGGGGATTGTCAATGAGCAGTTCTTC
TRBV9	few	TRBJ2-7	.	CASSGGPSEQYF	TGTGCCAGCAGCGGGGGCCCGTCCGAGCAGTACTTC
TRBV4-2	.	TRBJ1-1	.	CASSQTGTLNTEAFF	TGTGCCAGCAGCCAGACCGGGACACTCAACACTGAAGCTTTCTTT
TRBV19	few	TRBJ2-7	TRBD1	CASSKSGQGPYEQYF	TGTGCCAGTAGTAAATCGGGACAGGGCCCCTACGAGCAGTACTTC
TRBV19	.	TRBJ2-7	TRBD2	CASSTAFSPWSGTSYEQYF	TGTGCCAGTAGTACCGCCTTTTCCCCATGGAGCGGGACCTCCTACGAGCAGTACTTC
TRBV4-2	.	TRBJ2-1	TRBD1	CASSQWDSAAEQFF	TGTGCCAGCAGCCAATGGGACAGCGCGGCTGAGCAGTTCTTC
TRBV3-1	.	TRBJ1-1	.	CASSQVGGTWAFF	TGTGCCAGCAGCCAAGTAGGCGGGACATGGGCTTTCTTT
TRBV6-2/TRBV6-3	.	TRBJ2-7	.	CASSYTAATYEQYF	TGTGCCAGCAGTTACACCGCAGCTACCTACGAGCAGTACTTC
TRBV9	.	TRBJ2-4	TRBD1	CASSVAWDRGNIQYF	TGTGCCAGCAGCGTAGCTTGGGACAGGGGAAACATTCAGTACTTC
TRBV15	few	TRBJ2-1	.	CATSRDEGISYNEQFF	TGTGCCACCAGCAGAGATGAGGGGATCTCCTACAATGAGCAGTTCTTC
TRBV5-6	few	TRBJ2-5	TRBD2	CASSLSGSGGETQYF	TGTGCCAGCAGCCTGAGCGGGAGTGGAGGTGAGACCCAGTACTTC
TRBV20-1	few	TRBJ1-4	.	CSALGVNEKLFF	TGCAGTGCTCTAGGGGTGAATGAAAAACTGTTTTTT
TRBV29-1	.	TRBJ2-3	.	CSVKTADTQYF	TGCAGCGTTAAGACGGCAGATACGCAGTATTTT
TRBV4-2	few	TRBJ1-5	TRBD1	CASSRGDRSRQPQHF	TGTGCCAGCAGCCGTGGGGACAGGTCGAGACAGCCCCAGCATTTT
TRBV7-9	few	TRBJ2-7	.	CASSWAGSYEQYF	TGTGCCAGCAGCTGGGCAGGTTCCTACGAGCAGTACTTC
TRBV7-2	.	TRBJ1-5	TRBD1	CASSLSGGWKLYQHF	TGTGCCAGCAGCTTATCAGGGGGCTGGAAACTTTACCAGCATTTT
TRBV6-2/TRBV6-3	few	TRBJ2-1	.	CASSYSSLAPSYNEQFF	TGTGCCAGCAGTTACTCGAGCCTAGCGCCGAGCTACAATGAGCAGTTCTTC
TRBV5-1	many	TRBJ2-1	.	CASSLEGSDNEQFF	TGCGCCAGCAGCTTGGAGGGTAGTGACAATGAGCAGTTCTTC
TRBV6-1	.	TRBJ1-5	.	CASSEYSGQFNQPQHF	TGTGCCAGCAGTGAATACTCCGGACAGTTCAATCAGCCCCAGCATTTT
TRBV6-5	.	TRBJ2-3	TRBD2	CASTLAGPTDTQYF	TGTGCCAGCACCCTAGCGGGACCCACAGATACGCAGTATTTT
TRBV18	.	TRBJ2-1	TRBD2	CASSPARGVHSYNEQFF	TGTGCCAGCTCACCGGCGCGGGGGGTCCATTCCTACAATGAGCAGTTCTTC
TRBV5-5	few	TRBJ2-6	TRBD1	CASSLMGQGASTGANVLTF	TGTGCCAGCAGCTTGATGGGACAGGGGGCGTCGACTGGGGCCAACGTCCTGACTTTC
TRBV6-6	many	TRBJ2-7	TRBD2	CASSYFPGGGYEQYF	TGTGCCAGCAGTTACTTCCCGGGAGGAGGGTACGAGCAGTACTTC
TRBV6-5	.	TRBJ2-7	.	CASSYGDPSAYEQYF	TGTGCCAGCAGTTACGGGGACCCCTCCGCCTACGAGCAGTACTTC
TRBV20-1	.	TRBJ1-5	.	CSAGQIQPQHF	TGCAGTGCCGGACAGATACAGCCCCAGCATTTT
TRBV9	few	TRBJ2-3	TRBD2	CASSPRTSGGPSTDTQYF	TGTGCCAGCAGCCCGCGGACTAGCGGGGGGCCTAGCACAGATACGCAGTATTTT
TRBV2	.	TRBJ1-1	.	CASIYSGMNTEAFF	TGTGCCAGCATTTACAGTGGTATGAACACTGAAGCTTTCTTT
TRBV24-1	.	TRBJ2-7	TRBD2	CATSALTSGSNYEQYF	TGTGCCACCAGTGCTCTGACTAGCGGGAGTAACTACGAGCAGTACTTC
TRBV7-2	.	TRBJ2-3	.	CASSFPATDTQYF	TGTGCCAGCAGCTTCCCAGCCACAGATACGCAGTATTTT
TRBV7-9	.	TRBJ2-5	TRBD2	CASSSLESLAGRETQYF	TGTGCCAGCAGCTCTCTCGAGAGCCTAGCGGGGCGAGAGACCCAGTACTTC
TRBV5-1	few	TRBJ2-2	.	CASSLDGETGELFF	TGCGCCAGCAGCTTGGATGGTGAGACCGGGGAGCTGTTTTTT